Following are 23 T cell receptor beta chains from one sample sequenced in a study of shared clonotypes between healthy human individuals. TCRdb's table, derived via immunoSEQ multiplex PCR, lists solely in-frame clones and lacks some. This table holds approximately 1,500,000 clones, around 97% found once. What was sequenced was naive CD4+ T cells sorted from blood. Subset: CD45RA+ positively selected. The receptor source for this set is a man aged 25 to 40 in good health.

The genes are TRBV7-9 and TRBJ2-5; 12 bases are a match to TRBD2. Losses at the gene ends were 6 bases for V and 1 base for J; bases not matched to a gene: 9. Germline values: CDR1 SEHNR, CDR2 FQNEAQ (reference sequence). The CDR3 contains 17 residues. The CDR3 sequence is CASRPRLAGVPQETQYF. Here the CDR3 DNA reads TGTGCCAGCAGACCCCGACTAGCGGGAGTGCCCCAAGAGACCCAGTACTTC. The whole variable domain, remainder taken from reference TRBV7-9 and TRBJ2-5, is DTGVSQNPRHKITKRGQNVTFRCDPISEHNRLYWYRQTLGQGPEFLTYFQNEAQLEKSRLLSDRFSAERPKGSFSTLEIQRTEQGDSAMYLCASRPRLAGVPQETQYFGPGTRLLVL.

V usage is TRBV19 and J usage is TRBJ1-2; 12 bases fit TRBD1. CDR3 length: 16 residues. CDR1 is LNHDA, CDR2 SQIVND, per germline (reference sequence). V was clipped by 4 bases and J by 4 bases; unmatched bases: 7. CDR3 DNA: TGTGCCAGTAGTACCTATGGGACAGGGGGCGGCTATGGCTACACCTTC. This translates into CASSTYGTGGGYGYTF. The whole variable domain, remainder taken from reference TRBV19 and TRBJ1-2, is DGGITQSPKYLFRKEGQNVTLSCEQNLNHDAMYWYRQDPGQGLRLIYYSQIVNDFQKGDIAEGYSVSREKKESFPLTVTSAQKNPTAFYLCASSTYGTGGGYGYTFGSGTRLTVV.

The chain is built from TRBV2 and TRBJ1-5; D is undetermined. CDR3 length: 14 residues. V was shortened by 2 bases and J by 6 bases, with 11 bases between the two germline ends. Germline V CDR1 and CDR2: SNHLY, FYNNEI. This CDR3 reads CASSELSQAQPQHF. The CDR3 region has the DNA TGTGCCAGCAGTGAACTTTCCCAAGCTCAGCCCCAGCATTTT.

Here the CDR3 DNA reads TGTGCCAGCAGTTTTTTTGGGTGGAGCGGGAGCACCTACAATGAGCAGTTCTTC. It codes for CASSFFGWSGSTYNEQFF. This chain uses TRBV27 with TRBJ2-1; 8 positions match TRBD2. Germline V gives CDR1 MNHEY, CDR2 SMNVEV (reference sequence). V trimming: 3 bases; J trimming: 2 bases; junction bases outside the gene matches: 12. This CDR3 comprises 18 residues.

Comments on this clone: At the DNA level, this CDR3 is encoded by other sequences in the same sample as well. This chain links TRBV28 with TRBJ1-2, with no clear D. From germline, CDR1 is MDHEN and CDR2 SYDVKM. Trimming stripped 6 bases from V and 1 base from J, with 6 bases between. The CDR3 covers 12 residues. Here the CDR3 reads CASRQINYGYTF. The DNA of the CDR3 is TGTGCCAGCAGACAGATTAACTATGGCTACACCTTC.

V usage is TRBV19 and J usage is TRBJ2-1, with 12 bases lining up with TRBD1. The V gene's germline CDR1 is LNHDA and CDR2 SQIVND (reference sequence). The CDR3 loop spans 14 amino acids. V gave up 6 bases and J gave up 8 bases; unmatched junction bases: 5. CDR3 nucleotides: TGTGCCAGTAGGCGGGACAGGGGGCTATATGAGCAGTTCTTC. Translated, it gives CASRRDRGLYEQFF.

The chain employs TRBV5-4 and TRBJ2-1, with 12 bases that match TRBD2. Losses at the gene ends were 4 bases for V and 4 bases for J; bases not matched to a gene: 6. CDR1 SGHNT and CDR2 YYREEE come from the germline V gene (reference sequence). The CDR3 is 16 amino acids. The CDR3: CASSPTGLAGYNEQFF. The DNA for the CDR3 is TGTGCCAGCAGCCCGACAGGACTAGCGGGATACAATGAGCAGTTCTTC. The whole variable domain, remainder taken from reference TRBV5-4 and TRBJ2-1, is ETGVTQSPTHLIKTRGQQVTLRCSSQSGHNTVSWYQQALGQGPQFIFQYYREEENGRGNFPPRFSGLQFPNYSSELNVNALELDDSALYLCASSPTGLAGYNEQFFGPGTRLTVL.

V usage is TRBV12-5 and J usage is TRBJ2-3, with 13 bases fitting TRBD2. CDR1 is LGHNT and CDR2 is FRNRAP in the germline V gene. This CDR3 is built from 16 residues. V shed 5 bases, J shed 6 bases, and the junction held 8 bases outside the gene matches. In DNA, the CDR3 is TGTGCTAGTGGTACCGGGACTAGCGGGACAGTGGATACGCAGTATTTT. This codes for CASGTGTSGTVDTQYF.

This clone is a singleton in its sample. V and J are TRBV4-1 and TRBJ1-4; D ambiguous. Trimming pared 0 bases from V and 7 bases from J, leaving 0 bases between. The CDR3 runs 11 residues. Germline values: CDR1 MGHRA, CDR2 YSYEKL. CDR3 residues: CASSQDEKLFF. The DNA of the CDR3 is TGCGCCAGCAGCCAAGATGAAAAACTGTTTTTT.

V is TRBV6-1 and J is TRBJ1-5; 8 bases line up with TRBD1. CDR1 and CDR2 from the germline V gene are MNHNS and SASEGT. The junction had 6 bases not matched to a gene; V was cut back by 5 bases and J by 6 bases. The CDR3 runs to 14 residues. As DNA, the CDR3 is TGTGCCAGCAGTAGCAGGGGGCGCGGTCAGCCCCAGCATTTT. Translation gives CASSSRGRGQPQHF.

The V and J genes are TRBV28 and TRBJ2-5; D gene uncertain. Trimming removed 3 bases from V and 5 bases from J, with 19 bases in between. Germline V lookup: CDR1 MDHEN, CDR2 SYDVKM. The CDR3 loop spans 16 amino acids. CDR3 sequence: CASSFRGVVGTETQYF. The CDR3 region has the DNA TGTGCCAGCAGTTTCAGAGGCGTTGTCGGTACTGAGACCCAGTACTTC.

The CDR3 nucleotides read TGTGCCAGCAGTTTACAACAGGACGCCTACGAGCAGTACTTC. It translates to CASSLQQDAYEQYF. The rearrangement joins TRBV28 to TRBJ2-7, with D perhaps matching TRBD1 (5 bases). The CDR3 sequence is 14 residues long. Germline assignment: CDR1 MDHEN and CDR2 SYDVKM. The V end lost 2 bases, the J end lost 2 bases, and 10 bases lay between the germline ends.

This chain connects TRBV5-8 to TRBJ2-7; TRBD2 matches 12 bases. After removal of 2 bases from V and 3 bases from J, the junction contained 3 bases not matched to a gene. The germline V gene encodes CDR1 SGHTS and CDR2 YDEGEE. This CDR3 region has 15 residues. CDR3 sequence: CASSFLTSGSYEQYF. The DNA for the CDR3 is TGTGCCAGCAGCTTCCTGACTAGCGGGAGCTACGAGCAGTACTTC.

This chain joins TRBV5-6 and TRBJ2-7, with 8 bases aligning to TRBD1. The germline V gene has CDR1 SGHDT and CDR2 YYEEEE. The V gene end was trimmed by 10 bases and the J gene end by 4 bases; junction bases not matched to a gene: 19. CDR3 length: 16 amino acids. The CDR3 spells CARSNFSTGELYEQYF. CDR3 sequence (DNA): TGTGCCCGATCCAACTTTTCGACAGGGGAGTTGTACGAGCAGTACTTC.

This chain connects TRBV7-8 to TRBJ2-1, with a weak D call TRBD1 (6 bases). From germline, CDR1 is SGHVS and CDR2 FQNEAQ. The germline V and J ends were trimmed by 1 base and 8 bases, with 9 bases remaining between them. The CDR3 length is 13 residues. The CDR3 sequence is CASSLVGGYEQFF. As DNA, the CDR3 is TGTGCCAGCAGCTTAGTTGGGGGCTATGAGCAGTTCTTC.

The genes are TRBV7-8 and TRBJ2-5; either TRBD1 or TRBD2 may supply D (5 bases each). V lost 1 base and J 1 base, leaving 25 bases between the germline ends. CDR1 and CDR2 from the germline V gene are SGHVS and FQNEAQ. The CDR3 spans 20 residues. In nucleotides, the CDR3 is TGTGCCAGCAGCTTAGTGTGGCTCGGGGCGGTAAACCTTTCCCAAGAGACCCAGTACTTC. It encodes CASSLVWLGAVNLSQETQYF.

This CDR3 reads CASSPPGQGTNYGYTF. The CDR3 DNA is TGTGCCAGCAGCCCCCCGGGACAGGGAACTAACTATGGCTACACCTTC. The chain is built from TRBV13 and TRBJ1-2; TRBD1 agrees at 9 bases. Trimming took 5 bases from V and 0 from J; bases not matched to a gene: 7. Germline CDR1 and CDR2: PRHDT and FYEKMQ (reference sequence). The CDR3 is 16 amino acids. Variable domain in full (rest from reference TRBV13 and TRBJ1-2): AAGVIQSPRHLIKEKRETATLKCYPIPRHDTVYWYQQGPGQDPQFLISFYEKMQSDKGSIPDRFSAQQFSDYHSELNMSSLELGDSALYFCASSPPGQGTNYGYTFGSGTRLTVV.

A word on this clone: Other DNA sequences of this sample code for an identical CDR3. The chain recombines TRBV6-1 with TRBJ2-1, with D unclear. Between the trimmed V and J ends, which lost 3 bases and 3 bases, there was a span of 3 bases. In germline, CDR1 is MNHNS, CDR2 SASEGT. CDR3 size: 12 residues. This chain's CDR3 is CASSEIYNEQFF. CDR3 DNA: TGTGCCAGCAGTGAGATCTACAATGAGCAGTTCTTC.

Remarks on this clone: The same CDR3 arises from other DNA sequences in this sample as well. V is TRBV6-5 and J is TRBJ1-1; D might be TRBD1 (6 bases). Germline V gene lookup returns CDR1 MNHEY and CDR2 SVGAGI. The CDR3 extends over 13 amino acids. Trimming cost V 6 bases and J 0 bases, with 8 bases left between them. In DNA form, the CDR3 reads TGTGCCAGCAGGGACAGAATGAACACTGAAGCTTTCTTT. Protein product: CASRDRMNTEAFF.

In this sample, this clone turned up once. J is TRBJ2-7 and V is TRBV10-1, with TRBD2 matching over 10 bases. The J segment lost 6 bases and the V segment lost 4 bases, leaving 9 bases of the junction unmatched. CDR1 is WNHNN, CDR2 SYGVQD, per germline (reference sequence). CDR3 length: 15 amino acids. Written as DNA, the CDR3 is TGCGCCAGCAGTGCGGGGCTAGCGGGAGTTATCGAGCAGTACTTC. Encoded protein: CASSAGLAGVIEQYF.

V usage is TRBV18 and J usage is TRBJ2-3, with a tentative D call TRBD2 (5 bases). Germline-derived CDR1 and CDR2 are KGHSH and LQKENI. The CDR3 has 15 amino acids. V was trimmed by 3 bases and J by 0 bases, leaving 10 bases between them. The CDR3 loop is CASSPTTTSTDTQYF. CDR3 DNA sequence: TGTGCCAGCTCACCGACTACCACTAGCACAGATACGCAGTATTTT. Looking up the rest from reference TRBV18 and TRBJ2-3 gives the full variable domain: NAGVMQNPRHLVRRRGQEARLRCSPMKGHSHVYWYRQLPEEGLKFMVYLQKENIIDESGMPKERFSAEFPKEGPSILRIQQVVRGDSAAYFCASSPTTTSTDTQYFGPGTRLTVL.

This chain links TRBV5-4 with TRBJ2-3; the D gene is possibly TRBD2 (6 bases). The germline V gene encodes CDR1 SGHNT and CDR2 YYREEE (reference sequence). Trimming stripped 3 bases from V and 6 bases from J, with 14 bases between. CDR3 length: 14 amino acids. CDR3 nucleotide sequence: TGTGCCAGCAGCTGGGGTCGGGAGAGGGATACGCAGTATTTT. Its protein product is CASSWGRERDTQYF. The full variable domain, in which reference TRBV5-4 and TRBJ2-3 provide the parts outside the CDR3, is ETGVTQSPTHLIKTRGQQVTLRCSSQSGHNTVSWYQQALGQGPQFIFQYYREEENGRGNFPPRFSGLQFPNYSSELNVNALELDDSALYLCASSWGRERDTQYFGPGTRLTVL.

CDR3 protein: CASSLESFGRTTDTQYF. The DNA of the CDR3 is TGTGCCAGCAGCTTAGAGTCGTTTGGGCGGACCACAGATACGCAGTATTTT. The V and J genes are TRBV11-3 and TRBJ2-3; D gene uncertain. V gave up 0 bases and J gave up 2 bases, with 15 bases separating them. The CDR3 runs 17 residues. CDR1 is SGHNT and CDR2 is YENEEA in the germline V gene.